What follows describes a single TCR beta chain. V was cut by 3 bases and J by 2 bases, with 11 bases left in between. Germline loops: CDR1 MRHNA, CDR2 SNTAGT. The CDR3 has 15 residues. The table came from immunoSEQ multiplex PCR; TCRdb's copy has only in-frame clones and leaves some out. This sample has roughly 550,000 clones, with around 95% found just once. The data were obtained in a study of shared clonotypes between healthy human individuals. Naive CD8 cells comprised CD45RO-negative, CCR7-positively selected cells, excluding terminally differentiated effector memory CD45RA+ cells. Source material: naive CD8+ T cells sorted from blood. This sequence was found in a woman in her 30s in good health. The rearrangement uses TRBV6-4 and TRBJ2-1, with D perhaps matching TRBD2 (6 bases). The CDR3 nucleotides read TGTGCCAGCAGTGAGCTAGCGACCACCTACAATGAGCAGTTCTTC. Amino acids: CASSELATTYNEQFF.